The text below deals with one T cell receptor beta chain. Antigen specificity is unknown. These data originate in a study of blood T cells in healthy people across ages. The study, taken as a whole, reports: What prevented conclusive comparison of naive and antigen-experienced cells was that PBMCs were unsorted.

Then a second PCR, running about 6 to 11 cycles, was carried out with a sample-barcoded 5' primer and a J-beta primer mix. TCRdb itself ran the 5' RACE reads through MiXCR, one entry per CDR3 protein. The repertoire holds 1.5 million to 2 million distinct CDR3 sequences, with 39% as singletons. V lost 6 bases, J lost 1 base, and 12 bases lay in between. From germline, CDR1 is MNHNS and CDR2 SASEGT. CDR3 length: 14 amino acids. No fewer than 5.5 micrograms of total RNA were isolated from every sample. J is TRBJ1-2 and V is TRBV6-1; D is ambiguous. The sample taken for sequencing was blood. This sequence originates from a human donor in good health. The CDR3 DNA reads TGTGCCAGCAGAGTTCCCGGGATTAACTATGGCTACACCTTC. Its translation is CASRVPGINYGYTF.